These 5 T cell receptor beta chains originate from one sample sequenced in a study of shared clonotypes between healthy human individuals. The naive CD8 population came from CD45RO-negative cells selected for CCR7, without terminally differentiated effector memory CD45RA+ cells. Using immunoSEQ multiplex PCR, the repertoire was profiled, and TCRdb retains in-frame clones only, with some absent. The top ten clones hold about 1.7% of a sample with about 2.1 million clones, roughly 93% of them seen once. Sequencing was carried out using naive CD8+ T cells from PBMCs. The receptors were gathered from a man between 18 and 29 years old in good health. Some clones in this sample may be carry-over from other donors' samples.

The chain joins TRBV4-1 to TRBJ1-2; 9 bases fit TRBD1. J lost 7 bases, V lost 2 bases, and 8 bases had no gene match. Germline loops: CDR1 MGHRA, CDR2 YSYEKL. The CDR3 has 15 residues. The CDR3 spells CASSQIGQGWFGYTF. CDR3 in DNA: TGCGCCAGCAGCCAAATCGGACAGGGGTGGTTTGGCTACACCTTC.

CDR3 sequence: CAIAGLRDGPPEQYF. CDR3 nucleotide sequence: TGTGCCATCGCGGGTTTAAGGGACGGACCTCCCGAGCAGTACTTC. This chain connects TRBV5-8 to TRBJ2-7; either TRBD1 or TRBD2 may fit D (5 bases each). Germline assignment: CDR1 SGHTS and CDR2 YDEGEE. V lost 9 bases and J 6 bases, leaving 25 bases between the germline ends. This CDR3 contains 15 residues.

The chain couples TRBV21-1 to TRBJ1-3. TRBV21-1 is a recognized pseudogene. This CDR3 has 14 residues. The CDR3 bases are TGTGCCAGCAGGCCTGCGGGACCCGGAAACACCATATATTTT. Translating it yields CASRPAGPGNTIYF.

A single count supports this clone. V gene TRBV5-6 combines with J gene TRBJ2-3, with 10 bases matching TRBD2. Germline V gene sequence: CDR1 SGHDT, CDR2 YYEEEE. The CDR3 totals 16 residues. With V trimmed by 3 bases and J by 4 bases, 8 bases remained unmatched. CDR3: CASSSSGRAGADTQYF. CDR3 DNA: TGTGCCAGCAGCTCCAGCGGGAGGGCCGGGGCAGATACGCAGTATTTT. The whole variable domain, remainder taken from reference TRBV5-6 and TRBJ2-3, is DAGVTQSPTHLIKTRGQQVTLRCSPKSGHDTVSWYQQALGQGPQFIFQYYEEEERQRGNFPDRFSGHQFPNYSSELNVNALLLGDSALYLCASSSSGRAGADTQYFGPGTRLTVL.

This chain links TRBV7-9 with TRBJ2-1; D is possibly TRBD1 or TRBD2 (5 bases each). The V end lost 7 bases, the J end lost 8 bases, and 12 bases lay between the germline ends. Looked up from germline, CDR1 is SEHNR and CDR2 is FQNEAQ (reference sequence). This CDR3 has 12 amino acids. In DNA, the CDR3 is TGTGCCAGCAACTACAGAGGGGATGAGCAGTTCTTC. Amino acids: CASNYRGDEQFF.